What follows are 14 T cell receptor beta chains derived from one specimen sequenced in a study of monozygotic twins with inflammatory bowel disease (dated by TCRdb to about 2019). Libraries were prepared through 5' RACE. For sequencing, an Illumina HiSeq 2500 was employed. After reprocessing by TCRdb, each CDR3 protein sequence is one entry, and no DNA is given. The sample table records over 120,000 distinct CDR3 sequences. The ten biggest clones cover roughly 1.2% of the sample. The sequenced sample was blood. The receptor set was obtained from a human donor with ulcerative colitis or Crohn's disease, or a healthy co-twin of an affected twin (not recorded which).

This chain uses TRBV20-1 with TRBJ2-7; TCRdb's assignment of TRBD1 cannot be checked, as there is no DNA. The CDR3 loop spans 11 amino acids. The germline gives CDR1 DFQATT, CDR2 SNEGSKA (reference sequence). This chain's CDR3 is CTSGGSDEQYF.

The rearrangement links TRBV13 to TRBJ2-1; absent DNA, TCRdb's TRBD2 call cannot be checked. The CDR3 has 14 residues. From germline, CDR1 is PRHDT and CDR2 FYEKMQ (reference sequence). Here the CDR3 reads CASTPTGGPNEQFF.

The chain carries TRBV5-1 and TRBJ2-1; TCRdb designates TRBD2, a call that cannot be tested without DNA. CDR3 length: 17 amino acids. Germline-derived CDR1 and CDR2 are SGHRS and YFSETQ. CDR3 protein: CASSLFSGRLGYNEQFF.

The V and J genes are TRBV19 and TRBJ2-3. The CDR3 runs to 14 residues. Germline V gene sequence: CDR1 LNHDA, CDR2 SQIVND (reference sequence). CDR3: CASSIWGGTDTQYF.

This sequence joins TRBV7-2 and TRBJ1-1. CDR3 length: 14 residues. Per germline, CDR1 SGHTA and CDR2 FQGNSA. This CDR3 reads CASSFSPRDTEAFF.

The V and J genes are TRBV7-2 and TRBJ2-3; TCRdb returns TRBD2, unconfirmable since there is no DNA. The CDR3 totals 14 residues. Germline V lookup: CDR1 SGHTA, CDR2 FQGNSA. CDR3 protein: CASLASGRADTQYF.

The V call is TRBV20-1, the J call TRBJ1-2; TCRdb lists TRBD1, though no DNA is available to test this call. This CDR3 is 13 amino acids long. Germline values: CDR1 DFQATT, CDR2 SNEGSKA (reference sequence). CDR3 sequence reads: CSATRESGYGYTF.

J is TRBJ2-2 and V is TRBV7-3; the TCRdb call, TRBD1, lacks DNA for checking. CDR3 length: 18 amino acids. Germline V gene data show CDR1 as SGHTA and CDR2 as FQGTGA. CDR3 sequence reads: CASSLNRAGGLVTGELFF.

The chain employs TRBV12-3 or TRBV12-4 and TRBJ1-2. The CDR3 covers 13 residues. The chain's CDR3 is CASSLGSAYGYTF.

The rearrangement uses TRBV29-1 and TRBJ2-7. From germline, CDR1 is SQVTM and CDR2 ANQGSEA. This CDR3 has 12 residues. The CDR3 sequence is CSVGRNSYEQYF.

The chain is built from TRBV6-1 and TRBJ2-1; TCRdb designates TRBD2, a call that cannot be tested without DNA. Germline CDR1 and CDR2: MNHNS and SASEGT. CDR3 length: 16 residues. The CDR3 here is CASKKLGTSSGNEQFF.

Here the CDR3 reads CASSQDWLAGNKNIQYF. The J gene is TRBJ2-4, the V gene TRBV4-1; the TRBD2 assignment by TCRdb is unverifiable without DNA. Germline CDR1 and CDR2: MGHRA and YSYEKL. The CDR3 is 17 residues long.

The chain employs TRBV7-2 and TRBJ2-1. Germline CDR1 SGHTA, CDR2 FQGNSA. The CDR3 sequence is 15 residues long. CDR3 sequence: CASSLAGETYNEQFF.

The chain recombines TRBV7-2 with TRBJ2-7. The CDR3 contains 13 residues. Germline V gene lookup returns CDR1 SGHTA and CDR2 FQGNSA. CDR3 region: CASSPTLKYEQYF.